This T cell receptor (beta chain) was identified during a study of blood T cell repertoires in COVID-19. Across the study: Some COVID-19 samples were acute and others convalescent; all came from the United States, Italy and Spain. T cells, B-cell-depleted T cells, or PBMCs provided the cDNA or gDNA that served as material.

Using immunoSEQ multiplex PCR, the repertoire was profiled, and TCRdb retains in-frame clones only, with some absent. In the table there are 110,000 or so clones, 70% to 80% of which are singletons. This clone was seen only a few times. V lost 2 bases, J lost 3 bases, and 2 bases stayed unmatched. Germline CDR1 and CDR2: MDHEN and SYDVKM. The CDR3 length is 15 residues. The chain employs TRBV28 and TRBJ2-2, with 8 bases lining up with TRBD1. The TCR sequence derives from a man aged 50 to 59 with acute or convalescent COVID-19. What was sequenced was peripheral blood. CDR3 nucleotides: TGTGCCAGCAGTTTAGGGACAGGTTACACCGGGGAGCTGTTTTTT. Translating it yields CASSLGTGYTGELFF. The full variable domain, its missing parts supplied by reference TRBV28 and TRBJ2-2, is DVKVTQSSRYLVKRTGEKVFLECVQDMDHENMFWYRQDPGLGLRLIYFSYDVKMKEKGDIPEGYSVSREKKERFSLILESASTNQTSMYLCASSLGTGYTGELFFGEGSRLTVL.